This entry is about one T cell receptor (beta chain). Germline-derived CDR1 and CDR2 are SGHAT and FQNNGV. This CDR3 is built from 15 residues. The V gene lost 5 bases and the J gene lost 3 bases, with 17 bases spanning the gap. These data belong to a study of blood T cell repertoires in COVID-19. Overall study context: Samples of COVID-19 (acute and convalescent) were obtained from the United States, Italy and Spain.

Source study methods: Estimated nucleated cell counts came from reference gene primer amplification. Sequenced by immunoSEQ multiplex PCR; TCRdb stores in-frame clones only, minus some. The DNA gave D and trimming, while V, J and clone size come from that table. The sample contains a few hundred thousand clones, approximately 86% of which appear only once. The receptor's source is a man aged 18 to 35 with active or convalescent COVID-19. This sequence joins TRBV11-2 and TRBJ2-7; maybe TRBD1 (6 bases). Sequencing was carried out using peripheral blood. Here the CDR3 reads CASSPSTGLDYEQYF. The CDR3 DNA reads TGTGCCAGCAGCCCTAGTACAGGGTTAGACTACGAGCAGTACTTC.